Listed below are T cell receptor beta chains from one sample, sequenced in a study of blood T cell repertoires in COVID-19. Here immunoSEQ multiplex PCR was the method, and the copy in TCRdb shows in-frame clones only, minus some. Among about 150,000 clones listed, approximately 83% were seen once. Sequenced input: peripheral blood. All receptors come from an older woman with COVID-19, enrolled during active disease. Each CDR3 is given with its conserved first and last residue. A D gene is named only where the DNA matches it firmly. The size entry is marked missing in some rows and otherwise reads once, few, many or a size class.

>once|TRBV19|TRBJ1-4|TRBD1
TGTGCCAGTAATATGGGACAGTGGGGTGAAAAACTGTTTTTT
CASNMGQWGEKLFF
>NA|TRBV18|TRBJ1-5|NA
TGTGCCAGCTCGCGGCAGGGCCATCAGCCCCAGCATTTT
CASSRQGHQPQHF
>few|TRBV24-1|TRBJ2-1|TRBD1
TGTGCCACCAACCAGGGACAGGGGTTCTACAATGAGCAGTTCTTC
CATNQGQGFYNEQFF
>few|TRBV7-9|TRBJ1-6|TRBD1
TGTGCCAGCAGCCCCGGACAGGGCTCACCCCTCCACTTT
CASSPGQGSPLHF
>NA|TRBV6-5|TRBJ2-1|TRBD2
TGTGCCAGTTTTCCCGGGACTAGCTCCTACAATGAGCAGTTCTTC
CASFPGTSSYNEQFF
>NA|TRBV23-1|TRBJ2-7|NA
TGCGCCAGCAGTCAATACGAACCCGGGGATGGGGGGTGCGGTATCCGCGGGAACTACGAGCAGTACTTC
CASSQYEPGDGGCGIRGNYEQYF
>NA|TRBV5-1|TRBJ2-1|TRBD1
TGCGCCAGCAGCCGCGGGACAGGAGGAGGCCCCCTCAGCTCCTACAATGAGCAGTTCTTC
CASSRGTGGGPLSSYNEQFF
>few|TRBV5-1|TRBJ1-1|TRBD1
TGCGCCAGCAGGACAGGGGGCGAGCGTATGAACACTGAAGCTTTCTTT
CASRTGGERMNTEAFF
>NA|TRBV12-5|TRBJ2-3|TRBD2
TGTGCTAGTGGCCGACTAGCGGGGGGAAATACGCAGTATTTT
CASGRLAGGNTQYF
>NA|TRBV7-9|TRBJ2-1|NA
TGTGCCAGCAGCCTGCGGGCGGGAATCGATGAGCAGTTCTTC
CASSLRAGIDEQFF
>NA|TRBV6-5|TRBJ1-2|TRBD1
TGTGCCAGCGGTTCCGGGACAGCGACTAACTATGGCTACACCTTC
CASGSGTATNYGYTF
>once|TRBV7-9|TRBJ1-6|TRBD1
TGTGCCAGCAGCATGTACCGGGGACAGGGGGCTAATTCACCCCTCCACTTT
CASSMYRGQGANSPLHF
>NA|TRBV3-1/TRBV3-2|TRBJ1-1|NA
TGTGCCAGCAGCCAAGCCGACAGGAATCACGCTGAAGCTTTCTTT
CASSQADRNHAEAFF
>NA|TRBV6-5|TRBJ2-4|TRBD1
TGTGCCAGCAGCCTGACAGGGTTTAACATTCAGTACTTC
CASSLTGFNIQYF
>NA|TRBV7-6|TRBJ1-6|TRBD1
TGTGCCATTCGACAGGGGCTTAATTCACCCCTCCACTTT
CAIRQGLNSPLHF
>NA|TRBV2|TRBJ1-5|TRBD1
TGTGCCAGCAGTGACAGGGGGATTAGCAATCAGCCCCAGCATTTT
CASSDRGISNQPQHF
>NA|TRBV11-2|TRBJ1-2|NA
TGTGCCAGCAGCTCTCGATCGGACAGCCGAGGGTATGGCTACACCTTC
CASSSRSDSRGYGYTF
>once|TRBV11-2|TRBJ1-3|NA
TGTGCCAGCAGCTTCACGGGGGGGAAGGAGAACACCATATATTTT
CASSFTGGKENTIYF
>NA|TRBV7-9|TRBJ1-2|TRBD1
TGTGCCAGCAGCCAAGAAATTTGGGACAGCTATGGCTACACCTTC
CASSQEIWDSYGYTF
>NA|TRBV24-1|TRBJ2-1|NA
TGTGCCACCAGTGAAAGCGAGAGCTCCTACAATGAGCAGTTCTTC
CATSESESSYNEQFF
>NA|TRBV7-9|TRBJ2-3|NA
TGTGCCAGCAGCTTTAATAGCGGAACAGATACGCAGTATTTT
CASSFNSGTDTQYF
>NA|TRBV10-1|TRBJ2-2|TRBD2
TGCGCCAGCAGGGCCTCGGGAGCGGGAGTGAACACCGGGGAGCTGTTTTTT
CASRASGAGVNTGELFF
>NA|TRBV25-1|TRBJ1-4|TRBD1
TGTGCCAGCAGTAAAAGGGCGGGACAGGACTCCGGACTGTTTTTT
CASSKRAGQDSGLFF
>NA|TRBV2|TRBJ1-3|TRBD1
TGTGCCAGCACCTTCGGACAGGGGGGAGGAAACACCATATATTTT
CASTFGQGGGNTIYF
>many|TRBV29-1|TRBJ2-3|TRBD2
TGCAGCGTTGAAGACGGGACTAGCGGGAGTAGGGTGCGTAGGTATTTT
CSVEDGTSGSRVRRYF
>once|TRBV2|TRBJ2-2|NA
TGTGCCAGCAGTGGGACACTAACGAACACCGGGGAGCTGTTTTTT
CASSGTLTNTGELFF
>NA|TRBV6-6|TRBJ2-5|NA
TGTGCCAGCAGCCGCGGGACTTTACGAGGGGAGACCCAGTACTTC
CASSRGTLRGETQYF
>NA|TRBV5-1|TRBJ1-6|NA
TGCGCCAGCCGCCGCAGTAATTCACCCCTCCACTTT
CASRRSNSPLHF
>few|TRBV30|TRBJ1-3|TRBD1
TGTGCCTGGAGTTTTCCAGGGGGGGGAAACACCATATATTTT
CAWSFPGGGNTIYF
>NA|TRBV29-1|TRBJ2-5|NA
TGCAGCGTTGTCGGGTACCAAGAGACCCAGTACTTC
CSVVGYQETQYF
>NA|TRBV7-6|TRBJ1-1|NA
TGTGCCAGCAGCTTAGGACACCAGAACACTGAAGCTTTCTTT
CASSLGHQNTEAFF
>NA|TRBV11-3|TRBJ2-1|NA
TGTGCCAGCAGCCCCGGGGTCGATCCCTACAATGAGCAGTTCTTC
CASSPGVDPYNEQFF
>NA|TRBV18|TRBJ1-2|TRBD1
TGTGCCAGCTCACCAACAGGGGACGGCTACACCTTC
CASSPTGDGYTF
>NA|TRBV9|TRBJ2-5|TRBD1
TGTGCCAGCAGCACTCCTGGGGCAGGGGGCGTAACTGTGCACTTC
CASSTPGAGGVTVHF
>NA|TRBV6-4|TRBJ1-6|NA
TGTGCCAGCAGACAGGATTATAGTTCACCCCTCCACTTT
CASRQDYSSPLHF